The T cell receptor beta chain described here comes from a study of CD8 T cells in Susac syndrome (dated by TCRdb to the late 2010s). About the study as a whole: Whether CD8+ T cell activation and differentiation in Susac syndrome was antigen driven was tested using repertoire sequencing. Clonality of the CD8+ T cell repertoire was compared between 11 to 12 healthy donors, approximately 14 Susac syndrome patients and 15 or so multiple sclerosis patients.

RNA was extracted using the RNeasy kit, and roughly 0.45 to 1 ug of the RNA was reverse transcribed with random hexamers. The immunoSEQ multiplex PCR assay, covering 54 Vbeta and 13 Jbeta segments, was used to amplify TCR beta CDR3 regions. PCR amplification bias was corrected using a synthetic template baseline for primer optimization and computational correction. As for how the authors treated the data: Reads were annotated to V, D and J genes per IMGT and analyzed with immunoSEQ Analyzer, keeping only productive sequences. To calculate clonality, Shannon entropy was normalized by log2 of the number of productive unique sequences and then subtracted from one. For each patient and control, public and private clones were evaluated among the 100 most prevalent clones. Susac-specific clones were defined as absent from healthy and MS cohorts, 1052 published viral clones and other ImmuneACCESS disease sequences. TCRdb passed the public sequencing reads through fastp at Q25 and MiXCR, retaining productive beta sequences. Every CDR3 protein is listed once, alongside the most common genes and DNA of its rows. TCRdb's processing, not the authors', yielded these V and J calls. The sample table lists more than 40,000 distinct CDR3 sequences, under 95% of them with a count of one. The ten largest clones capture approximately 0.53% of the sample.

Including cysteine and phenylalanine, the CDR3 has 15 amino acids. This entry keeps only the CDR3 DNA: 45 bases, framed from base 1. In the germline V gene, CDR1 corresponds to MGHRA and CDR2 to YSYEKL. Trimming removed 0 bases from V and 2 bases from J, leaving 11 bases between the germline ends. On the study overall, not on this receptor specifically: The number of individuals in the TCR sequencing and HLA analysis was acknowledged as relatively small.

Peripheral blood CD8+ and CD4+ T cells from healthy donors, Susac syndrome patients and multiple sclerosis patients were profiled by high-throughput TCR beta sequencing. Healthy donors were age- and sex-matched controls. CD8+ TEMRA cells were enriched by FACS, while bulk CD8+ and CD4+ T cells were purified by magnetic negative isolation. Blood was collected in EDTA tubes and processed within 24 hours, with PBMCs isolated through density gradient centrifugation. PBMCs destined for TCR sequencing were cryopreserved in liquid nitrogen and later thawed in a 37 °C water bath. A purity of at least 90% was achieved for sorted or isolated CD4+, CD8+ and CD8+ TEMRA cells. This clonotype was counted a single time. Its binding antigen is unknown. No qualities accompany the bases; no much larger clone lies one base away. One read alone lends weak support.

This sequence uses TRBV4-1 and TRBJ2-7; the D gene is perhaps TRBD2, from 6 matching bases. The source of this sequence is a human donor in good health. Material for sequencing was CD8+ T cells from PBMCs. The CDR3: CASSQEELATYEQYF. The DNA sequence is given as TGCGCCAGCAGCCAAGAGGAACTAGCAACCTACGAGCAGTACTTC.